This is a list of T cell receptor beta chains from one sample in a study of blood T cell repertoires in COVID-19. The protocol was immunoSEQ multiplex PCR, while the TCRdb copy is restricted to in-frame clones and leaves out a portion. The sample yields around 130,000 clones, roughly 90% seen once. Sequencing used peripheral blood. These receptors originate from a man aged 45-60 years with active COVID-19. Each CDR3 is given with its conserved first and last residue. D genes are given only for firm matches. Size is omitted from some rows. Given values are once, few, many or a class for expanded clones.

TRBD1,TRBV5-5,TRBJ2-6,-,CASSGWTGPGANVLTF,TGTGCCAGCAGCGGGTGGACAGGGCCTGGGGCCAACGTCCTGACTTTC
-,TRBV10-3,TRBJ1-5,-,CAISESGGNQPQHF,TGTGCCATCAGTGAGTCGGGCGGGAATCAGCCCCAGCATTTT
TRBD1,TRBV18,TRBJ1-1,-,CASSPGTGGMTEAFF,TGTGCCAGCTCACCCGGGACAGGGGGAATGACTGAAGCTTTCTTT
-,TRBV19,TRBJ1-1,few,CASHDTRNTEAFF,TGTGCCAGCCATGACACAAGGAATACTGAAGCTTTCTTT
-,TRBV19,TRBJ1-5,-,CASSGQSNQPQHF,TGTGCCAGTAGTGGCCAGTCCAATCAGCCCCAGCATTTT
-,TRBV5-4,TRBJ2-7,-,CASSRDLVAREQYF,TGTGCCAGCAGTCGCGACCTAGTGGCCCGCGAGCAGTACTTC
-,TRBV7-2,TRBJ2-3,-,CASSLSSRQSTDTQYF,TGTGCCAGCAGCTTATCTAGCAGACAAAGCACAGATACGCAGTATTTT
-,TRBV12-3/TRBV12-4,TRBJ1-2,-,CASSQGYGYTF,TGTGCCAGCAGTCAGGGTTATGGCTACACCTTC
TRBD1,TRBV28,TRBJ2-1,-,CASSFQGAAYNEQFF,TGTGCCAGCAGTTTTCAGGGGGCTGCTTACAATGAGCAGTTCTTC
TRBD1,TRBV6-1,TRBJ2-3,once,CASSEDRTGSTDTQYF,TGTGCCAGCAGTGAAGACCGGACAGGGTCCACAGATACGCAGTATTTT
-,TRBV7-9,TRBJ2-5,-,CASRTWMGAEETQYF,TGTGCCAGCAGGACCTGGATGGGGGCGGAGGAGACCCAGTACTTC
-,TRBV4-2,TRBJ1-3,-,CASSPNGLSANTIYF,TGTGCCAGCAGCCCAAACGGACTATCGGCGAACACCATATATTTT
-,TRBV5-6,TRBJ2-2,-,CASSLDWGTQNTGELFF,TGTGCCAGCAGCTTGGATTGGGGGACTCAGAACACCGGGGAGCTGTTTTTT
TRBD2,TRBV3-1/TRBV3-2,TRBJ2-5,-,CASSQDLGLAWSDQETQYF,TGTGCCAGCAGCCAAGATTTGGGACTAGCGTGGTCGGACCAAGAGACCCAGTACTTC
TRBD2,TRBV6-1,TRBJ2-5,-,CASSETPLGAGGETQYF,TGTGCCAGCAGTGAAACCCCCCTGGGGGCGGGGGGGGAGACCCAGTACTTC
TRBD1,TRBV10-3,TRBJ2-5,-,CAISGQGGETQYF,TGTGCCATCAGCGGACAGGGTGGAGAGACCCAGTACTTC
-,TRBV5-6,TRBJ1-6,once,CASSLTGHNSPLHF,TGTGCCAGCAGCTTGACAGGGCACAATTCACCCCTCCACTTT
TRBD2,TRBV2,TRBJ2-2,-,CASTRLAGNTGELFF,TGTGCCAGCACTCGACTAGCGGGAAACACCGGGGAGCTGTTTTTT
-,TRBV11-3,TRBJ1-1,-,CASSLRGELGQINTEAFF,TGTGCCAGCAGCTTAAGAGGGGAACTTGGACAGATAAACACTGAAGCTTTCTTT
TRBD1,TRBV5-1,TRBJ1-1,-,CASSVRTGGPNTEAFF,TGCGCCAGCAGCGTACGAACAGGGGGCCCGAACACTGAAGCTTTCTTT
-,TRBV5-4,TRBJ1-1,few,CASSLGEDTEAFF,TGTGCCAGCAGCCTCGGGGAAGACACTGAAGCTTTCTTT
TRBD2,TRBV15,TRBJ2-3,-,CATSRSLRGTSGTDTQYF,TGTGCCACCAGCCGATCATTAAGAGGGACTAGCGGTACAGATACGCAGTATTTT